The rows below give T cell receptor beta chains drawn from one sample of a study of blood T cell repertoires in COVID-19. TCRdb's table, derived via immunoSEQ multiplex PCR, lists solely in-frame clones and lacks some. The sample holds about 150,000 clones, approximately 86% seen once. Sequencing input: peripheral blood. These receptors came from a woman of 80 years or more with COVID-19, enrolled during active disease. The CDR3 runs from the conserved cysteine through the conserved F or W. The order of the fields is D gene, CDR3 length, V gene, CDR3 protein. A D gene is named only where the DNA matches it firmly.

D gene: TRBD2
CDR3 length: 15
V gene: TRBV27
CDR3 protein: CASSPALAGVETQYF

D gene: -
CDR3 length: 13
V gene: TRBV6-2/TRBV6-3
CDR3 protein: CASSHQQLETQYF

D gene: -
CDR3 length: 12
V gene: TRBV6-5
CDR3 protein: CASSLIGGGYTF

D gene: -
CDR3 length: 13
V gene: TRBV12-3/TRBV12-4
CDR3 protein: CASSLDRNYGYTF

D gene: -
CDR3 length: 12
V gene: TRBV6-6
CDR3 protein: CASSLDSYGYTF

D gene: -
CDR3 length: 13
V gene: TRBV7-2
CDR3 protein: CASSFRVADTQYF

D gene: TRBD1
CDR3 length: 17
V gene: TRBV4-3
CDR3 protein: CASSQEVTGGTYEKLFF

D gene: TRBD1
CDR3 length: 15
V gene: TRBV18
CDR3 protein: CASSPGTGPYEKLFF

D gene: -
CDR3 length: 13
V gene: TRBV9
CDR3 protein: CASSPGIRSPLHF

D gene: -
CDR3 length: 15
V gene: TRBV11-3
CDR3 protein: CASSLGQGGHYGYTF

D gene: -
CDR3 length: 14
V gene: TRBV7-8
CDR3 protein: CASSLAQSNTEAFF

D gene: -
CDR3 length: 14
V gene: TRBV3-1/TRBV3-2
CDR3 protein: CASSQEGRDYGYTF

D gene: TRBD2
CDR3 length: 17
V gene: TRBV7-2
CDR3 protein: CASSLAGTSGSTDTQYF

D gene: TRBD2
CDR3 length: 16
V gene: TRBV7-9
CDR3 protein: CASTKIAGGPGGELFF

D gene: -
CDR3 length: 13
V gene: TRBV6-2/TRBV6-3
CDR3 protein: CASSYSVSNGYTF

D gene: -
CDR3 length: 15
V gene: TRBV14
CDR3 protein: CASSQLRGSGGELFF

D gene: -
CDR3 length: 17
V gene: TRBV25-1
CDR3 protein: CASSESGAQGRPYGYTF

D gene: -
CDR3 length: 14
V gene: TRBV6-7
CDR3 protein: CASSQPGACQPQHF

D gene: -
CDR3 length: 12
V gene: TRBV25-1
CDR3 protein: CASSETTDTQYF

D gene: TRBD2
CDR3 length: 19
V gene: TRBV4-2
CDR3 protein: CASSQERTSGSSAAGELFF

D gene: TRBD1
CDR3 length: 13
V gene: TRBV19
CDR3 protein: CASSWRGLYGYTF

D gene: -
CDR3 length: 13
V gene: TRBV3-1/TRBV3-2
CDR3 protein: CASSQVRGTEAFF

D gene: -
CDR3 length: 15
V gene: TRBV3-1/TRBV3-2
CDR3 protein: CASSLDSPRDTEAFF

D gene: TRBD1
CDR3 length: 13
V gene: TRBV3-1/TRBV3-2
CDR3 protein: CASSQGDSQPQHF

D gene: TRBD1
CDR3 length: 15
V gene: TRBV28
CDR3 protein: CASSSTGERADIQYF

D gene: TRBD2
CDR3 length: 14
V gene: TRBV6-5
CDR3 protein: CASRGLAGVREQFF

D gene: TRBD1
CDR3 length: 17
V gene: TRBV19
CDR3 protein: CASRPATRGTVNEKLFF

D gene: -
CDR3 length: 13
V gene: TRBV9
CDR3 protein: CASSVAVNTEAFF

D gene: TRBD1
CDR3 length: 15
V gene: TRBV3-1/TRBV3-2
CDR3 protein: CASSQGGGLPGGQYF

D gene: -
CDR3 length: 14
V gene: TRBV7-2
CDR3 protein: CASSSVTADGGYTF

D gene: -
CDR3 length: 15
V gene: TRBV5-1
CDR3 protein: CASSLGGSTRETQYF

D gene: TRBD1
CDR3 length: 15
V gene: TRBV5-1
CDR3 protein: CASSLEPGQERGYTF

D gene: -
CDR3 length: 13
V gene: TRBV27
CDR3 protein: CASSLGQTYEQYF

D gene: TRBD2
CDR3 length: 19
V gene: TRBV29-1
CDR3 protein: CSVEDRGSGRDYSKNIQYF

D gene: -
CDR3 length: 13
V gene: TRBV19
CDR3 protein: CASRTYLNQPQHF

D gene: TRBD1
CDR3 length: 15
V gene: TRBV24-1
CDR3 protein: CATSDQGQGNEKLFF

D gene: -
CDR3 length: 14
V gene: TRBV2
CDR3 protein: CASSPSGSGNTIYF

D gene: -
CDR3 length: 16
V gene: TRBV6-2/TRBV6-3
CDR3 protein: CASSYGSGTFTDTQYF

D gene: -
CDR3 length: 15
V gene: TRBV6-5
CDR3 protein: CASSTDSSYNSPLHF

D gene: -
CDR3 length: 12
V gene: TRBV9
CDR3 protein: CASSDGVNEQFF

D gene: -
CDR3 length: 14
V gene: TRBV14
CDR3 protein: CASSQGGLWETQYF

D gene: TRBD1
CDR3 length: 14
V gene: TRBV6-6
CDR3 protein: CATDRGSLVTEAFF

D gene: -
CDR3 length: 16
V gene: TRBV28
CDR3 protein: CASSSYPGREDYGYTF

D gene: -
CDR3 length: 17
V gene: TRBV7-8
CDR3 protein: CASSTLAIGGPSYEQYF

D gene: -
CDR3 length: 15
V gene: TRBV11-2
CDR3 protein: CASSERRGGTGELFF

D gene: -
CDR3 length: 13
V gene: TRBV6-2/TRBV6-3
CDR3 protein: CASSLQENTEAFF

D gene: TRBD1
CDR3 length: 19
V gene: TRBV6-2/TRBV6-3
CDR3 protein: CASSYKQGAKFSWSYEQYF

D gene: TRBD2
CDR3 length: 14
V gene: TRBV6-2/TRBV6-3
CDR3 protein: CASSSSGSYNEQFF

D gene: TRBD1
CDR3 length: 15
V gene: TRBV28
CDR3 protein: CASSSGQINTGELFF

D gene: TRBD1
CDR3 length: 15
V gene: TRBV19
CDR3 protein: CASSDGTGQGQPQHF

D gene: -
CDR3 length: 13
V gene: TRBV4-3
CDR3 protein: CASAGTEGGEQYF

D gene: -
CDR3 length: 15
V gene: TRBV6-5
CDR3 protein: CASSYSGQGTGEAFF

D gene: TRBD2
CDR3 length: 16
V gene: TRBV5-1
CDR3 protein: CASSPQSGRASYEQYF

D gene: -
CDR3 length: 14
V gene: TRBV6-5
CDR3 protein: CASRGGAQGSEAFF

D gene: TRBD2
CDR3 length: 13
V gene: TRBV2
CDR3 protein: CASIVLAGDTQYF